These T cell receptor beta chains were read from a single sample in a study of T-cell reconstitution after alpha-beta-depleted transplantation in children. TCRdb used MiXCR to reprocess the PCR reads, holding one entry per CDR3 protein. The data show 380,000 or so distinct CDR3 sequences, less than 15% seen once. This specimen consisted of PBMCs, obtained from the stem cell graft. Receptors originate from a human donor who donated a stem cell graft to a child with Fanconi anemia. Each CDR3 is given with its conserved first and last residue. The order of the fields is D gene, clone size, V gene, J gene, CDR3 protein, CDR3 DNA. A D gene is named only where the DNA matches it firmly. The size of a clone is reported for some rows only, either as once, few or many, or as a class for expanded clones.

>-|few|TRBV28|TRBJ1-2
CASSLVPGAGNYGYTF
TGTGCCAGCAGTTTAGTTCCGGGCGCGGGGAACTATGGCTACACCTTC
>-|-|TRBV18|TRBJ1-3
CASSPSRGDKIYF
TGTGCCAGCTCACCGAGTCGGGGCGATAAAATATATTTT
>TRBD2|many|TRBV20-1|TRBJ2-3
CSAKLAGRRTDTQYF
TGCAGTGCTAAGTTAGCGGGGCGAAGAACAGATACGCAGTATTTT
>-|few|TRBV12-5|TRBJ1-1
CASGPENTEAFF
TGTGCTAGTGGACCAGAGAACACTGAAGCTTTCTTT
>TRBD2|many|TRBV9|TRBJ2-1
CASSVASGGAGEQFF
TGTGCCAGCAGCGTAGCTAGCGGGGGGGCCGGTGAGCAGTTCTTC
>-|-|TRBV29-1|TRBJ1-3
CSVTNGLSGNTIYF
TGCAGCGTTACGAATGGGTTATCTGGAAACACCATATATTTT
>TRBD1|few|TRBV5-1|TRBJ1-1
CASSLQGAGGTEAFF
TGCGCCAGCAGCTTACAGGGGGCCGGTGGCACTGAAGCTTTCTTT
>-|-|TRBV20-1|TRBJ1-4
CSATSSGENEKLFF
TGCAGTGCTACCAGTTCAGGGGAAAATGAAAAACTGTTTTTT
>TRBD2|-|TRBV12-5|TRBJ2-3
CAAEPLAGSTDTQYF
TGTGCTGCCGAACCACTAGCGGGGAGCACAGATACGCAGTATTTT
>TRBD2|-|TRBV20-1|TRBJ2-7
CSASRGGSGREQYF
TGCAGTGCTTCACGGGGGGGCTCCGGGCGTGAGCAGTACTTC
>TRBD2|many|TRBV12-3/TRBV12-4|TRBJ2-1
CASRRTSGGPDEQFF
TGTGCCAGCAGGCGGACTAGCGGGGGGCCGGATGAGCAGTTCTTC
>-|-|TRBV6-5|TRBJ2-3
CASSYSWAATDTQYF
TGTGCCAGCAGTTACTCCTGGGCCGCCACAGATACGCAGTATTTT
>TRBD2|few|TRBV6-9|TRBJ2-2
CASCIVGGGHLGELFF
TGTGCCAGCTGCATTGTGGGCGGGGGGCACTTAGGGGAGCTGTTTTTT
>TRBD1|few|TRBV6-2/TRBV6-3|TRBJ1-5
CASRAGTGRSNQPQHF
TGTGCCAGCAGGGCAGGGACAGGTAGGAGCAATCAGCCCCAGCATTTT
>-|few|TRBV14|TRBJ1-1
CASSQTRGTEAFF
TGTGCCAGCAGCCAAACGCGGGGCACTGAAGCTTTCTTT
>-|-|TRBV25-1|TRBJ1-1
CASSEFKGRGDVNTEAFF
TGTGCCAGCAGTGAATTTAAGGGCAGGGGAGACGTGAACACTGAAGCTTTCTTT
>-|-|TRBV7-8|TRBJ1-6
CASSLTTGSSYNSPLHF
TGTGCCAGCAGCTTAACGACAGGAAGCTCCTATAATTCACCCCTCCACTTT
>-|few|TRBV3-1|TRBJ2-1
CASSQDLESEQFF
TGTGCCAGCAGCCAAGATTTAGAATCTGAGCAGTTCTTC
>TRBD2|few|TRBV6-5|TRBJ2-1
CASSYGASGAPNEQFF
TGTGCCAGCAGTTACGGCGCTAGCGGGGCCCCCAATGAGCAGTTCTTC
>-|-|TRBV11-2|TRBJ2-7
CASRLTSYEQYF
TGTGCCAGCCGCCTGACATCCTACGAGCAGTACTTC
>TRBD2|many|TRBV20-1|TRBJ2-1
CSARSSGGQGYNEQFF
TGCAGTGCTAGATCTAGCGGGGGCCAGGGGTACAATGAGCAGTTCTTC
>TRBD2|-|TRBV20-1|TRBJ2-2
CSARGPLAGNTGELFF
TGCAGTGCTAGGGGGCCCCTAGCGGGGAACACCGGGGAGCTGTTTTTT
>-|few|TRBV29-1|TRBJ1-1
CSVGGAATEAFF
TGCAGCGTTGGGGGGGCCGCCACTGAAGCTTTCTTT
>-|many|TRBV10-3|TRBJ2-3
CAISVGAASTDTQYF
TGTGCCATCAGTGTGGGTGCGGCTAGCACAGATACGCAGTATTTT
>-|few|TRBV6-1|TRBJ2-2
CASRGDIYTGELFF
TGTGCCAGCAGGGGGGACATCTACACCGGGGAGCTGTTTTTT
>-|few|TRBV5-1|TRBJ1-2
CASSSRPANYGYTF
TGCGCCAGCAGCTCTAGACCGGCTAACTATGGCTACACCTTC
>-|few|TRBV9|TRBJ2-1
CASSVGWVINEQFF
TGTGCCAGCAGCGTAGGTTGGGTAATCAATGAGCAGTTCTTC
>TRBD1|-|TRBV5-5|TRBJ2-2
CASSLADPGQGATGELFF
TGTGCCAGCAGCTTGGCCGATCCAGGACAGGGGGCAACCGGGGAGCTGTTTTTT
>-|few|TRBV10-3|TRBJ2-2
CAIKDTANTGELFF
TGTGCCATCAAGGACACCGCGAACACCGGGGAGCTGTTTTTT
>-|-|TRBV5-1|TRBJ2-2
CASYSGTPGTGELFF
TGCGCCAGCTACTCGGGCACTCCTGGGACCGGGGAGCTGTTTTTT
>-|-|TRBV7-9|TRBJ1-5
CASSLVGDKYQPQHF
TGTGCCAGCAGCTTAGTAGGTGACAAATATCAGCCCCAGCATTTT
>TRBD1|-|TRBV5-1|TRBJ1-1
CASSLPSTGTEAFF
TGCGCCAGCAGCCTCCCATCGACAGGGACTGAAGCTTTCTTT
>TRBD1|many|TRBV6-2/TRBV6-3|TRBJ2-1
CASSLIPGQIYNEQFF
TGTGCCAGCAGTTTAATCCCGGGACAGATATACAATGAGCAGTTCTTC
>-|many|TRBV10-1|TRBJ2-2
CASSVNPENTGELFF
TGCGCCAGCAGTGTCAATCCAGAGAACACCGGGGAGCTGTTTTTT
>-|few|TRBV20-1|TRBJ2-5
CSAVDGLETQYF
TGCAGTGCCGTCGATGGGCTGGAGACCCAGTACTTC
>-|-|TRBV5-6|TRBJ2-2
CASILWVGDTGELFF
TGTGCCAGCATCCTATGGGTAGGGGACACCGGGGAGCTGTTTTTT
>-|-|TRBV5-1|TRBJ2-2
CASSYGQTNTGELFF
TGCGCCAGCAGTTACGGACAGACGAACACCGGGGAGCTGTTTTTT
>TRBD1|-|TRBV5-1|TRBJ1-3
CASSSTGDGTIYF
TGCGCCAGCAGCTCGACAGGGGATGGCACCATATATTTT
>-|few|TRBV27|TRBJ2-1
CASSKRQGRGGLNNEQFF
TGTGCCAGCAGTAAACGACAGGGGCGGGGGGGCCTTAACAATGAGCAGTTCTTC
>-|-|TRBV7-9|TRBJ1-1
CASSRDATEAFF
TGTGCCAGCAGCAGAGATGCGACTGAAGCTTTCTTT
>-|few|TRBV14|TRBJ2-2
CASSQQGPGELFF
TGTGCCAGCAGCCAACAAGGGCCCGGGGAGCTGTTTTTT
>-|few|TRBV7-2|TRBJ1-2
CASSLGGRSYGYTF
TGTGCCAGCAGCTTAGGGGGTCGAAGCTATGGCTACACCTTC
>TRBD1|many|TRBV5-1|TRBJ2-1
CASSFGQGVNYNEQFF
TGCGCCAGCAGCTTTGGACAGGGGGTTAACTACAATGAGCAGTTCTTC
>TRBD1|many|TRBV10-2|TRBJ1-1
CASSSQGAETEAFF
TGCGCCAGCAGTAGTCAGGGGGCGGAGACTGAAGCTTTCTTT
>-|few|TRBV7-9|TRBJ1-1
CASSWGGEITRTEAFF
TGTGCCAGCAGCTGGGGAGGGGAAATTACGAGAACTGAAGCTTTCTTT
>-|once|TRBV7-2|TRBJ2-5
CASSLEQQETQYF
TGTGCCAGCAGCTTAGAACAGCAAGAGACCCAGTACTTC
>-|few|TRBV4-3|TRBJ1-1
CASSQAGVSNTEAFF
TGCGCCAGCAGCCAGGCAGGGGTCTCGAACACTGAAGCTTTCTTT
>TRBD1|many|TRBV29-1|TRBJ1-5
CSVADRLGPSNQPQHF
TGCAGCGTCGCGGACAGGCTCGGTCCGTCCAATCAGCCCCAGCATTTT
>-|many|TRBV7-7|TRBJ2-2
CASSPRAFGELFF
TGTGCTAGCAGCCCTAGAGCATTCGGGGAGCTGTTTTTT
>-|-|TRBV5-5|TRBJ2-5
CASSLGPGGSQETQYF
TGTGCCAGCAGCTTGGGACCGGGGGGCTCCCAAGAGACCCAGTACTTC
>-|many|TRBV29-1|TRBJ2-2
CSVEKGTGELFF
TGCAGCGTTGAAAAGGGTACCGGGGAGCTGTTTTTT
>-|few|TRBV4-1|TRBJ1-1
CASSQDPGGRAEAFF
TGCGCCAGCAGCCAAGATCCCGGGGGCCGGGCTGAAGCTTTCTTT
>-|many|TRBV7-2|TRBJ2-1
CASSWIGPGDEQFF
TGTGCCAGCAGCTGGATAGGGCCGGGCGATGAGCAGTTCTTC
>TRBD2|few|TRBV6-1|TRBJ2-1
CASSATSGGANEQFF
TGTGCCAGCAGCGCAACTAGCGGGGGGGCCAATGAGCAGTTCTTC
>-|few|TRBV12-3/TRBV12-4|TRBJ1-6
CASRLKGGNSPLHF
TGTGCCAGCCGCCTAAAGGGGGGGAATTCACCCCTCCACTTT
>-|few|TRBV28|TRBJ1-6
CATISPSRGSYNSPLHF
TGTGCCACTATAAGTCCGTCGCGGGGCTCCTATAATTCACCCCTCCACTTT
>-|many|TRBV5-1|TRBJ1-1
CASTASPGDDTEAFF
TGCGCCAGCACCGCTAGTCCCGGGGACGACACTGAAGCTTTCTTT
>-|many|TRBV4-2|TRBJ2-3
CASSQDLVSGNTQYF
TGTGCCAGCAGCCAAGATCTTGTTTCGGGAAATACGCAGTATTTT
>-|few|TRBV7-8|TRBJ1-5
CASSFGTALNQPQHF
TGTGCCAGCAGCTTTGGGACGGCGCTAAATCAGCCCCAGCATTTT